The 23 T cell receptor beta chains presented below share a single source sample, sequenced in a study of regulatory T cells in long-lasting Graves disease. With iRepertoire HTBI primers and Arm-PCR of CDR3 regions, TCR beta libraries were built. TCRdb used MiXCR to reprocess the multiplex PCR reads, holding one entry per CDR3 protein. The data contain about 660,000 distinct CDR3 sequences, 25% to 35% of them singletons. Indicated time point: persistent/refractory GD, antithyroid drugs over 5 years with positive TRAb. PBMCs provided the RNA from which the TCR library was made. The material was peripheral blood mononuclear cells (PBMCs), obtained when the disease was refractory, from a patient treated with antithyroid drugs. Receptor source: a female donor with Graves disease.

There are a few counts of this clonotype. V gene TRBV5-5 combines with J gene TRBJ1-2; D remains unclear. Trimming took 1 base from V and 3 from J, leaving 13 bases between them. Germline CDR1 is SGHKS and CDR2 is YYEKEE (reference sequence). CDR3 size: 15 residues. This CDR3 is CASSLSEDQYYGYTF. The CDR3 DNA reads TGTGCCAGCAGCTTGTCAGAAGATCAGTACTATGGCTACACCTTC.

This clonotype was observed many times. The chain uses TRBV6-1 and TRBJ1-1, with 8 nucleotides matching TRBD1. The CDR3 contains 17 residues. Germline V gene lookup returns CDR1 MNHNS and CDR2 SASEGT. Trimming at V came to 4 bases and at J to 5 bases, leaving 15 bases not matched to a gene. CDR3 region: CASSGGTGSWSRTEAFF. CDR3 DNA sequence: TGTGCCAGCAGTGGAGGGACAGGCTCTTGGTCGAGGACTGAAGCTTTCTTT.

This clonotype was seen a few times. The rearrangement joins TRBV18 to TRBJ2-5; TRBD1 agrees at 7 bases. The J segment lost 5 bases and the V segment lost 4 bases, leaving 10 bases of the junction unmatched. Per germline, CDR1 KGHSH and CDR2 LQKENI. The CDR3 has 15 amino acids. In DNA, the CDR3 is TGTGCCAGCTCACTCTCCGGGACAGATGAGGAGACCCAGTACTTC. Its translation is CASSLSGTDEETQYF.

CDR3 protein: CSARVQRGRYGYTF. The CDR3 DNA sequence: TGCAGTGCTAGAGTCCAGCGGGGTCGCTATGGCTACACCTTC. The chain recombines TRBV20-1 with TRBJ1-2, with no clear D. V lost 1 base, J lost 4 bases, and 13 bases lay in between. Germline CDR1 is DFQATT and CDR2 is SNEGSKA (reference sequence). The CDR3 totals 14 residues.

This clonotype has a handful of counts. The chain employs TRBV20-1 and TRBJ2-7; 8 bases line up with TRBD1. CDR1 and CDR2 (germline): DFQATT, SNEGSKA (reference sequence). The CDR3 runs to 14 residues. The J segment lost 3 bases and the V segment lost 5 bases, leaving 9 bases of the junction unmatched. The CDR3 reads CSAGAPGQDYEQYF. The CDR3, as DNA: TGCAGTGCTGGAGCCCCGGGACAGGACTACGAGCAGTACTTC.

This clonotype was observed a single time. The V call is TRBV5-1, the J call TRBJ2-5; perhaps D is TRBD1 or TRBD2 (5 bases each). Per the germline V gene, CDR1 is SGHRS and CDR2 is YFSETQ. The CDR3 runs to 14 residues. Trimming removed 5 bases from V and 1 base from J, with 12 bases in between. The CDR3 DNA is TGCGCCAGCAGGTACCGGGACCGCCAAGAGACCCAGTACTTC. Translated, it gives CASRYRDRQETQYF.

V usage is TRBV30 and J usage is TRBJ2-5; D is unresolved. V lost 0 bases to trimming and J lost 7 bases, with 15 bases between them. The CDR3 has 14 amino acids. Germline-derived CDR1 and CDR2 are GTSNPN and SVGIG (reference sequence). The CDR3 DNA reads as TGTGCCTGGAGTGTAGGGAACCTTATGAGGACCCAGTACTTC. Translation: CAWSVGNLMRTQYF.

This rearrangement joins TRBV28 to TRBJ1-1; no reliable D call. CDR1 MDHEN and CDR2 SYDVKM come from the germline V gene. Trimming pared 0 bases from V and 0 bases from J, leaving 8 bases between. This CDR3 is built from 15 residues. The CDR3 coding sequence is TGTGCCAGCAGTTTATGGGCCGGGATGAACACTGAAGCTTTCTTT. It yields the protein CASSLWAGMNTEAFF.

To note about this clonotype: A much larger clone lies one base from this, so it may be a read error. This rearrangement joins TRBV12-3 or TRBV12-4 to TRBJ2-7; D remains unclear. V dropped 8 bases and J dropped 3 bases, with 8 bases sitting between them. The CDR3 consists of 11 residues. The CDR3 loop is CASGSLYEQYF. In DNA, the CDR3 is TGTGCCAGCGGCTCCCTCTACGAGCAGTACTTC.

The rearrangement links TRBV7-9 to TRBJ2-7, with 10 bases that match TRBD1. CDR1 is SEHNR and CDR2 is FQNEAQ in the germline V gene (reference sequence). This CDR3 comprises 15 residues. V lost 5 bases and J lost 2; bases outside the gene matches: 6. The CDR3 DNA is TGTGCCAGCAGCCCCACCGGGACAGGGGCCTACGAGCAGTACTTC. It translates to CASSPTGTGAYEQYF.

J is TRBJ1-2 and V is TRBV29-1; no reliable D call. V lost 1 base, J lost 0 bases, and 9 bases lay in between. Germline V lookup: CDR1 SQVTM, CDR2 ANQGSEA. The CDR3 contains 14 residues. This chain's CDR3 is CSVEGRPSNYGYTF. CDR3 coding DNA: TGCAGCGTTGAAGGCAGGCCTTCTAACTATGGCTACACCTTC.

This clonotype was counted between two and nine times. This chain links TRBV7-2 with TRBJ2-4; a weak D match, TRBD2 (6 bases). The CDR3 spans 16 residues. V was pared by 7 bases and J by 8 bases, with 24 bases between. Germline CDR1 SGHTA, CDR2 FQGNSA. The CDR3 sequence is CASTYPAWRGRDIQYF. The CDR3 DNA follows: TGTGCCAGCACCTACCCGGCTTGGCGGGGTAGGGACATTCAGTACTTC. Combining the CDR3 with reference TRBV7-2 and TRBJ2-4 gives the whole variable domain GAGVSQSPSNKVTEKGKDVELRCDPISGHTALYWYRQSLGQGLEFLIYFQGNSAPDKSGLPSDRFSAERTGGSVSTLTIQRTQQEDSAVYLCASTYPAWRGRDIQYFGAGTRLSVL.

This chain uses TRBV15 with TRBJ1-5; possibly TRBD1 for D (6 bases). CDR1 and CDR2 from the germline V gene are LNHNV and YYDKDF (reference sequence). V was pared by 0 bases and J by 7 bases, with 10 bases between. The CDR3 runs to 14 residues. The CDR3 loop reads CATSREGGEQPQHF. The CDR3 DNA reads TGTGCCACCAGCAGAGAAGGGGGTGAACAGCCCCAGCATTTT.

This clonotype came up a few times. The chain is built from TRBV20-1 and TRBJ1-5; maybe TRBD1 (5 bases). This CDR3 has 15 amino acids. V dropped 5 bases and J dropped 4 bases, with 18 bases sitting between them. Germline V gene lookup returns CDR1 DFQATT and CDR2 SNEGSKA (reference sequence). The CDR3 nucleotides are TGCAGTGCTCCTGAGCCTTTGACAGAGAATCAGCCCCAGCATTTT. It is translated as CSAPEPLTENQPQHF.

The chain joins TRBV29-1 to TRBJ1-1; a possible D gene is TRBD1 (5 bases). Trimming cost V 5 bases and J 5 bases, with 15 bases left between them. In germline, CDR1 is SQVTM, CDR2 ANQGSEA. The CDR3 has 13 amino acids. CDR3 DNA: TGCAGCGTTCCAGGCAGGGCGGAGACTGAAGCTTTCTTT. Encoded protein: CSVPGRAETEAFF.

Comments on this clonotype: An end of the junction differs from the germline gene, which may be a read error. The chain joins TRBV5-1 to TRBJ2-5; 7 bases match TRBD2. This CDR3 region has 16 residues. CDR1 and CDR2 from the germline V gene are SGHRS and YFSETQ. In DNA, the CDR3 is TGTGCCAGCAGCGTAGGAATAGCGGGTCAACAAGAGACCCAGTACTTC. This encodes CASSVGIAGQQETQYF.

The chain combines TRBV29-1 with TRBJ2-5; the D is unclear. The CDR3 runs to 10 residues. Germline-derived CDR1 and CDR2 are SQVTM and ANQGSEA. The V and J ends lost 4 bases and 4 bases respectively, with 4 bases between them. The CDR3 region has the DNA TGCAGCGTTGCCAGAGAGACCCAGTACTTC. This encodes CSVARETQYF.

This clonotype was seen a few times. The chain is built from TRBV6-2 or TRBV6-3 and TRBJ1-5, with a weak D call TRBD1 (6 bases). V lost 5 bases to trimming and J lost 3 bases, with 17 bases between them. Germline-derived CDR1 and CDR2 are MNHEY and SVGEGT. This CDR3 region has 16 residues. DNA for the CDR3: TGTGCCAGCAGTGAAGAGGGAGGACAGACCAATCAGCCCCAGCATTTT. It yields the protein CASSEEGGQTNQPQHF.

The chain couples TRBV12-3 or TRBV12-4 to TRBJ2-4; 10 nucleotides line up with TRBD2. The CDR3 sequence is 17 residues long. V shed 4 bases, J shed 1 base, and the junction held 7 bases outside the gene matches. The CDR3 nucleotides are TGTGCCAGCAGTTGGCTAGCGGGAGAGGAGGCCAAAAACATTCAGTACTTC. Encoded protein: CASSWLAGEEAKNIQYF.

This chain uses TRBV7-2 with TRBJ2-7, with 8 bases fitting TRBD1. The trim removed 1 base at V and 5 bases at J, leaving 4 bases unmatched. Germline CDR1 reads SGHTA; CDR2 reads FQGNSA. CDR3 size: 14 residues. The CDR3 region has the DNA TGTGCCAGCAGCTTAGGTGGACAGGGAAACGAGCAGTACTTC. This sequence encodes CASSLGGQGNEQYF.

The chain joins TRBV13 to TRBJ2-7, with 10 bases lining up with TRBD2. The germline V gene encodes CDR1 PRHDT and CDR2 FYEKMQ (reference sequence). The ends lost 3 bases at V and 6 bases at J; junction bases unmatched: 8. This CDR3 is 15 amino acids long. Written as DNA, the CDR3 is TGTGCCAGCAGCTTGGGGACTAGCGCCACCTCCGAGCAGTACTTC. This gives the protein CASSLGTSATSEQYF.

Only a few counts were recorded for this clonotype. The gene calls are TRBV12-3 or TRBV12-4 and TRBJ2-5; TRBD2 aligns across 10 bases. This CDR3 has 17 residues. Germline trimming cut 3 bases from V and 5 bases from J; bases unmatched to any gene: 12. In DNA form, the CDR3 reads TGTGCCAGCAGTTTGGAGGCTAGCGGGAGTTGGGGGGAGACCCAGTACTTC. Translated: CASSLEASGSWGETQYF.

This sequence joins TRBV2 and TRBJ1-1; D call uncertain. Germline-derived CDR1 and CDR2 are SNHLY and FYNNEI. V lost 6 bases and J 4 bases, leaving 18 bases between the germline ends. The CDR3 is 15 residues long. The chain's CDR3 is CASSFRIERGTEAFF. DNA of the CDR3: TGTGCCAGCAGCTTTAGAATCGAGCGAGGCACTGAAGCTTTCTTT.